This T cell receptor beta chain was documented in a study of T cell repertoires in cytomegalovirus infection. Whole-study context: Shared public TCR beta signatures pointed to both CMV infection and a matching HLA type.

The CDR3 sequence is 17 residues long. Germline V lookup: CDR1 MNHEY, CDR2 SVGEGT. V trimming: 5 bases; J trimming: 0 bases; junction bases outside the gene matches: 7. To note about this clonotype: Antigen specificity is unknown.

Study-wide points: The ex vivo response was dominated by HLA-C-restricted CMV-specific TCR beta clonotypes. Summed frequency of public TCR beta families distinguished CMV carriers with the relevant HLA.

TCRdb ran MiXCR on the reads and lists one entry per CDR3 protein. Of some 150,000 distinct CDR3 sequences listed, about a quarter are singletons. This sequence originates from a human donor in good health (CMV status not recorded). Some clones in this sample may be carry-over from other donors' samples. This rearrangement joins TRBV6-2 or TRBV6-3 to TRBJ2-6; 7 bases line up with TRBD1. What was sequenced was PBMCs. The CDR3 is CASSDRVDLSGANVLTF. The DNA for the CDR3 is TGTGCCAGCAGTGACAGGGTAGACCTCTCTGGGGCCAACGTCCTGACTTTC.